The sequence of this TCR beta chain was determined in a study of cytomegalovirus exposure and HLA in healthy donors. Primers: 60 Vbeta forward and 13 Jbeta reverse. Original analysis: There were about 80 million unique TCR beta chains by a later count, and 8.5 million to 14 million of them were shared. Sequenced by immunoSEQ multiplex PCR; TCRdb stores in-frame clones only, minus some. V and J calls and clone size come straight from that table; D and trimming were deduced from the DNA. The sample lists about 60,000 clones; more than 60% were seen once. About this clone: Its antigen remains unknown.

The CDR3 is 16 amino acids. J lost 2 bases, V lost 4 bases, and 3 bases had no gene match. Germline CDR1 SGHAT, CDR2 FQNNGV. Study-level points and caveats: Reports indicate that TCR beta sequences accurately predicted the HLA-A and HLA-B alleles of most subjects. As a later analysis showed, a missense DCLRE1C variant was linked to trimming of TCR beta V- and J-genes.

This chain connects TRBV11-2 to TRBJ2-3; the match to TRBD2 covers 13 bases. The TCR originated in a woman in her thirties in good health and CMV-seronegative. Input material: PBMCs. CDR3 protein: CASSSGTSGITDTQYF. CDR3 coding DNA: TGTGCCAGCAGCTCGGGGACTAGCGGGATCACAGATACGCAGTATTTT.